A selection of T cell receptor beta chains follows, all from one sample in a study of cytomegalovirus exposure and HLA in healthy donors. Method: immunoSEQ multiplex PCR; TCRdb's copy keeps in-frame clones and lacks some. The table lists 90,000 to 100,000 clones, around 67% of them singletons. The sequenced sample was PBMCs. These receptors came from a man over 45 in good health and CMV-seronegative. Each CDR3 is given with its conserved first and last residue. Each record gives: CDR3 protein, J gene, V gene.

CDR3 protein: CASSQDGYSNTEAFF; J gene: TRBJ1-1; V gene: TRBV4-1
CDR3 protein: CASGLSPSSLYEQYF; J gene: .; V gene: TRBV12-5
CDR3 protein: CASSPGQGLISFDYGYTF; J gene: TRBJ1-2; V gene: TRBV28
CDR3 protein: CAISVSSGNTEAFF; J gene: TRBJ1-1; V gene: TRBV10-3
CDR3 protein: CASSEYRDKETQYF; J gene: TRBJ2-5; V gene: TRBV25-1
CDR3 protein: CAWSVAGAGTDTQYF; J gene: TRBJ2-3; V gene: TRBV30
CDR3 protein: CASSESAAAGVQETQYF; J gene: TRBJ2-5; V gene: TRBV10-1
CDR3 protein: CASSSAGGSETQYF; J gene: TRBJ2-5; V gene: TRBV6-6
CDR3 protein: CASSLESGKEQYF; J gene: TRBJ2-7; V gene: TRBV7-9
CDR3 protein: CASSVDRANTGELFF; J gene: TRBJ2-2; V gene: TRBV19
CDR3 protein: CASSLGLAGVVETQYF; J gene: TRBJ2-5; V gene: TRBV11-2
CDR3 protein: CASSSGGETQYF; J gene: TRBJ2-5; V gene: TRBV10-2
CDR3 protein: CASSSQGAYTGELFF; J gene: TRBJ2-2; V gene: TRBV7-2
CDR3 protein: CASSTSFARQGLEQYF; J gene: TRBJ2-7; V gene: TRBV18
CDR3 protein: CATKMEAGANVLTF; J gene: TRBJ2-6; V gene: TRBV15
CDR3 protein: CASSEGGGSTDTQYF; J gene: TRBJ2-3; V gene: TRBV9
CDR3 protein: CASSLYQLSNQPQHF; J gene: TRBJ1-5; V gene: TRBV28
CDR3 protein: CASSLTSAGSYNYGYTF; J gene: TRBJ1-2; V gene: TRBV27
CDR3 protein: CASSFRQVTDTQYF; J gene: TRBJ2-3; V gene: TRBV7-2
CDR3 protein: CASSLGGREGQPQHF; J gene: TRBJ1-5; V gene: TRBV5-4
CDR3 protein: CASRGGAGGRTGELFF; J gene: TRBJ2-2; V gene: TRBV4-2
CDR3 protein: CASSPGGNTEAFF; J gene: TRBJ1-1; V gene: TRBV7-2
CDR3 protein: CASGLSGTGTYNEQFF; J gene: TRBJ2-1; V gene: TRBV19
CDR3 protein: CASSIFGASGDNEQYF; J gene: TRBJ2-7; V gene: TRBV19
CDR3 protein: CASNGEELEAFF; J gene: TRBJ1-1; V gene: TRBV5-1
CDR3 protein: CASSLGLELDEQYF; J gene: TRBJ2-7; V gene: TRBV5-1
CDR3 protein: CASSLGSGYTEAFF; J gene: TRBJ1-1; V gene: TRBV7-9
CDR3 protein: CASNPTGPSYNEQFF; J gene: TRBJ2-1; V gene: TRBV27
CDR3 protein: CASSPRGGYEQYF; J gene: TRBJ2-7; V gene: TRBV18
CDR3 protein: CATSTGLNIQYF; J gene: TRBJ2-4; V gene: TRBV15
CDR3 protein: CASSFPDSPLHF; J gene: TRBJ1-6; V gene: TRBV7-2
CDR3 protein: CASSQDWLAGGGYTF; J gene: TRBJ1-2; V gene: TRBV4-1
CDR3 protein: CASSEMGGPIGELFF; J gene: TRBJ2-2; V gene: TRBV2
CDR3 protein: CASSDRQLGSPLHF; J gene: TRBJ1-6; V gene: TRBV6-1
CDR3 protein: CASSMGALYEQYF; J gene: TRBJ2-7; V gene: TRBV19
CDR3 protein: CAITPSWTAGGEQYF; J gene: TRBJ2-7; V gene: TRBV10-3
CDR3 protein: CASSFGTLNTGELFF; J gene: TRBJ2-2; V gene: TRBV5-4
CDR3 protein: CASSQPLSGPSYNEQFF; J gene: TRBJ2-1; V gene: TRBV4-1
CDR3 protein: CASSSPHNSREGTEAFF; J gene: TRBJ1-1; V gene: TRBV7-9
CDR3 protein: CASSRYSGEGETQYF; J gene: TRBJ2-5; V gene: TRBV4-1
CDR3 protein: CASSLWGPGMNTEAFF; J gene: TRBJ1-1; V gene: TRBV7-2
CDR3 protein: CASSLFGGSGYEQYF; J gene: TRBJ2-7; V gene: TRBV28
CDR3 protein: CASQKTGNTEAFF; J gene: TRBJ1-1; V gene: TRBV27
CDR3 protein: CASSVGQGPLAGSVNEQFF; J gene: TRBJ2-1; V gene: TRBV9
CDR3 protein: CASSLSALRPNEQFF; J gene: TRBJ2-1; V gene: TRBV6-6
CDR3 protein: CASSRGQGREKLFF; J gene: TRBJ1-4; V gene: TRBV7-6
CDR3 protein: CASSLTPVNTEAFF; J gene: TRBJ1-1; V gene: TRBV7-3
CDR3 protein: CASSDASGSGNEQFF; J gene: TRBJ2-1; V gene: TRBV2
CDR3 protein: CASSVVSGTGELFF; J gene: TRBJ2-2; V gene: TRBV4-2
CDR3 protein: CASSPPYREGNEQFF; J gene: TRBJ2-1; V gene: TRBV7-9
CDR3 protein: CASSTGNSPLHF; J gene: TRBJ1-6; V gene: TRBV7-2
CDR3 protein: CASSNRDRVGEQYF; J gene: TRBJ2-7; V gene: TRBV7-2
CDR3 protein: CASQRDANSPLHF; J gene: TRBJ1-6; V gene: TRBV19